This T cell receptor (beta chain) stems from a study of T cells after yellow fever vaccination. Regarding the study as a whole: Clones from primary vaccination mostly reappeared after the booster (around 96% CD4, around 90% CD8). CD4 and CD8 compartments shared a small share of clonotypes, likely from convergent recombination.

A single record per CDR3 protein comes from TCRdb applying MiXCR to the 5' RACE reads. This sample yields roughly 520,000 distinct CDR3 sequences, of which 21% are seen a single time; about 16% belongs to the top ten. The V end lost 6 bases, the J end lost 1 base, and 12 bases lay between the germline ends. Germline CDR1 reads MNHEY; CDR2 reads SVGEGT. There are 14 residues in the CDR3. With respect to this clonotype: Its antigen is still unknown.

The V gene is TRBV6-2 or TRBV6-3, the J gene TRBJ1-1; the D gene is possibly TRBD1 (5 bases). Here the sequenced sample was PBMCs, taken 21 days after the first yellow fever vaccination. The clonotype originates from a man between 18 and 35 years old who received the YFV17D yellow fever vaccine. CDR3 nucleotides: TGTGCCAGCAGGCTCGGGGCCCCGAACACTGAAGCTTTCTTT. Translated: CASRLGAPNTEAFF.